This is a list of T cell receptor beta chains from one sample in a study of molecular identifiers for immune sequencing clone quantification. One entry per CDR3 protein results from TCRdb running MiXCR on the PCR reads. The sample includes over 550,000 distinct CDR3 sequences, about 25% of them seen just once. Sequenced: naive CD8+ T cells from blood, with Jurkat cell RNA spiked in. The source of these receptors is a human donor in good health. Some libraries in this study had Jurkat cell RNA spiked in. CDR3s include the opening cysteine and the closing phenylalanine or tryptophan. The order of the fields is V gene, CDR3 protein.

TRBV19	CASSWTDSNQPQHF
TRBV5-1	CASSLTQQNTEAFF
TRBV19	CASRDPGGELFF
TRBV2	CASSEAPGGNSPLHF
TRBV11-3	CASSLDRTSDEQYF
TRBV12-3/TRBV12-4	CASSLDVRVPYGYTF
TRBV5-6	CASSLAQTTDTQYF
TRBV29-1	CSTSYTEAFF
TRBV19	CASSTLSLDKDQPQHF
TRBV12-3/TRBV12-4	CASSWGATEAFF
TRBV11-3	CASSFSPPNEQFF
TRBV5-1	CASSLRGQGEANYGYAF
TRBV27	CASSLGGPQGSTDTQYF
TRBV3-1	CASSPFGRVRETQYF
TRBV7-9	CASSPGRTSAVTGELFF
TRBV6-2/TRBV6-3	CASRSNRQGNYEQYF
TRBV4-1	CASTVSLAASYEQYF
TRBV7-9	CASSLDTGDERLFF
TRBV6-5	CASSPFYSSYNEQFF
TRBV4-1	CASSPASGAYEQYF
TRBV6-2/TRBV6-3	CASSYSDTPGTDTQYF
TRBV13	CASSLGRQGFTGELFF
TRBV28	CASPPAQTSSEQYF
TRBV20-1	CSAGSRVEYEQYF
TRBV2	CASNRLADTDTQYF
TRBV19	CASSAGTFYEQYF
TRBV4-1	CASSQGGTGINQPQHF
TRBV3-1	CASSQVAGNPPDTQYF
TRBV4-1	CASSQRQAGGETQYF
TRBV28	CASRGDSSGRAYEQYF
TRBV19	CASSMDSGEQYF
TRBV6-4	CAFSGEANTEAFF
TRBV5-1	CASSVDRDSYNEQFF